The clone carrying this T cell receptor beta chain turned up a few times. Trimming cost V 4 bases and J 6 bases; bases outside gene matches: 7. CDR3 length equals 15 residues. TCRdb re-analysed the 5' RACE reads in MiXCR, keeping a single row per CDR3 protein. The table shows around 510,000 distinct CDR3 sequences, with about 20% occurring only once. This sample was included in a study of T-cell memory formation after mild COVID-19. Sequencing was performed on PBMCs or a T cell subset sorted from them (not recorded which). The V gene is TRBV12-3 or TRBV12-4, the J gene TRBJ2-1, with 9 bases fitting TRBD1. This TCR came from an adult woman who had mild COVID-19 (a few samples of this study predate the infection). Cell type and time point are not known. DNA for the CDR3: TGTGCCAGCAGTTCCCACAGGGGGCGGATCAATGAGCAGTTCTTC. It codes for CASSSHRGRINEQFF.